The sequence of this T cell receptor (beta chain) was determined in a study of blood T cell repertoires in COVID-19. About the study: Samples came from the United States, Italy and Spain, spanning acute and convalescent COVID-19. The analysed material was cDNA or gDNA that came from T cells, B-cell-depleted T cells, or PBMCs.

Germline-derived CDR1 and CDR2 are ENHRY and SYGVKD. V was trimmed by 10 bases and J by 4 bases, leaving 14 bases between them. The CDR3 spans 13 residues. Sequenced by immunoSEQ multiplex PCR; TCRdb stores in-frame clones only, minus some. The sample has some 320,000 clones, 90% seen once. This study enrolled people aged roughly 18 to 100 from 24 US geographic areas. The sequenced sample was PBMCs or T cells enriched from blood (not recorded which). This clonotype originated in a man in his sixties who had recovered from COVID-19. This chain uses TRBV10-3 with TRBJ1-5; D gene uncertain. This CDR3 is CATRRADNQPQHF. CDR3 DNA sequence: TGTGCCACGAGGCGGGCAGATAATCAGCCCCAGCATTTT.